This TCR beta chain was recorded in a study of cytomegalovirus exposure and HLA in healthy donors. Primers for the PCR totalled 60 Vbeta and 13 Jbeta. Sequencing used immunoSEQ multiplex PCR; TCRdb keeps in-frame clones, though not all of them. The sample records about 130,000 clones, around 80% being singletons. The CDR3 consists of 16 residues. V was clipped by 1 base and J by 4 bases; unmatched bases: 7. CDR1 and CDR2 from the germline V gene are SQVTM and ANQGSEA. As regards this clone: Its antigen is unknown.

Study-level results: A later analysis reported that several of the most significant clusters appeared to be linked to common viral pathogens, among them Epstein-Barr virus. In a later analysis, at a false discovery rate of 0.05, fewer than 20,000 TCR beta sequences matched HLA alleles.

This TCR was recovered from a man younger than 40 in good health and CMV-seronegative. The specimen was PBMCs. The chain has TRBV29-1 and TRBJ2-2; TRBD2 aligns across 9 bases. The CDR3 reads CSVEGGAGGVTGELFF. In DNA, the CDR3 is TGCAGCGTTGAAGGCGGAGCGGGAGGAGTCACCGGGGAGCTGTTTTTT.